The 10 T cell receptor beta chains below all came from one sample that was sequenced in a study of regulatory T cells in long-lasting Graves disease. Arm-PCR of CDR3 regions and iRepertoire HTBI primers were the basis on which TCR beta libraries were built. In TCRdb, the multiplex PCR reads were re-called with MiXCR into one record per CDR3 protein. The sample shows about 350,000 distinct CDR3 sequences, around 17% of them seen only once. As for time point: newly diagnosed GD, antithyroid drugs for less than 3 months. TCR sequences were obtained from RNA taken from PBMCs. These records were also assigned to another study, of T cells in Graves' hyperthyroidism and ophthalmopathy.

Sequencing was performed on peripheral blood mononuclear cells (PBMCs), taken at new diagnosis, from a patient treated with antithyroid drugs. The source of these receptors is a middle-aged man with Graves disease.

A note on this clonotype: The junction departs from the called germline gene at one end, perhaps through a read error. The CDR3 here is CSVVGGGVNSGNTTYF. CDR3 in DNA: TGCAGCGTTGTGGGGGGGGGGGTCAACTCTGGAAACACCACATATTTT. This chain links TRBV29-1 with TRBJ1-3, with a weak D call TRBD1 (5 bases). Germline-derived CDR1 and CDR2 are SQVTM and ANQGSEA. The CDR3 sequence is 16 residues long.

The chain recombines TRBV4-1 with TRBJ2-7; TRBD1 matches at 7 bases. Trimming took 1 base from V and 2 from J; bases not matched to a gene: 5. Germline V gene lookup returns CDR1 MGHRA and CDR2 YSYEKL. This CDR3 region has 15 residues. DNA of the CDR3: TGCGCCAGCAGCCAAGGACAGGGACCTCCCTACGAGCAGTACTTC. It is translated as CASSQGQGPPYEQYF.

This clonotype showed up many times. The V call is TRBV28, the J call TRBJ2-5, with a tentative D call TRBD1 (5 bases). Germline V CDR1 and CDR2: MDHEN, SYDVKM. The CDR3 covers 15 residues. Trimming took 2 bases from V and 2 from J, leaving 12 bases between them. This CDR3 is CASSLGWGRQETQYF. The DNA for the CDR3 is TGTGCCAGCAGTTTAGGCTGGGGCAGACAAGAGACCCAGTACTTC. Full variable domain (remainder filled in from reference TRBV28 and TRBJ2-5): DVKVTQSSRYLVKRTGEKVFLECVQDMDHENMFWYRQDPGLGLRLIYFSYDVKMKEKGDIPEGYSVSREKKERFSLILESASTNQTSMYLCASSLGWGRQETQYFGPGTRLLVL.

This clonotype was observed a single time. The rearrangement uses TRBV7-9 and TRBJ2-5, with D possibly being TRBD1 (5 bases). Germline-derived CDR1 and CDR2 are SEHNR and FQNEAQ (reference sequence). The CDR3 consists of 15 residues. The V and J ends lost 5 bases and 5 bases respectively, with 18 bases between them. The CDR3 DNA is TGTGCCAGCAGCCTCGGACAAACTGTGTGGGAGACCCAGTACTTC. Its protein product is CASSLGQTVWETQYF.

This clonotype was counted ten times or more. The chain has TRBV6-1 and TRBJ1-4, with D maybe TRBD1 (6 bases). V dropped 6 bases and J dropped 0 bases, with 11 bases sitting between them. From germline, CDR1 is MNHNS and CDR2 SASEGT. This CDR3 has 15 amino acids. The CDR3 DNA is TGTGCCAGCAGACGGACAGCCGCAACTAATGAAAAACTGTTTTTT. Translation gives CASRRTAATNEKLFF.

In its sample, this clonotype was seen many times. CDR3 nucleotides: TGCGCCAGCAGCTTTCTGGGGGCCGCGGGTCAGCCCCAGCATTTT. It specifies CASSFLGAAGQPQHF. The gene calls are TRBV5-1 and TRBJ1-5; perhaps TRBD1 as D (6 bases). The germline CDR1 and CDR2 sequences are SGHRS and YFSETQ. V was trimmed by 2 bases and J by 6 bases, leaving 15 bases between them. The CDR3 is 15 amino acids.

In its sample, this clonotype was seen a few times. The chain carries TRBV2 and TRBJ2-1; D not resolved. Trimming removed 7 bases at V and 4 bases at J, with 8 bases between. This CDR3 contains 12 residues. Per the germline V gene, CDR1 is SNHLY and CDR2 is FYNNEI. The CDR3 DNA follows: TGTGCCAGCACAAAAAAGTACAATGAGCAGTTCTTC. The encoded protein is CASTKKYNEQFF.

The sample holds many counts of this clonotype. The chain is built from TRBV5-1 and TRBJ2-2; D uncertain. V was pared by 4 bases and J by 3 bases, with 10 bases between. Germline CDR1 and CDR2: SGHRS and YFSETQ. The CDR3 extends over 14 amino acids. The CDR3 DNA reads TGCGCCAGCAGCGCCGCAAGGGACACCGGGGAGCTGTTTTTT. Translated: CASSAARDTGELFF.

This clonotype has a count of ten or more. V and J are TRBV3-1 and TRBJ2-3; no clear D. Germline assignment: CDR1 LGHDT and CDR2 YNNKEL (reference sequence). Deletions cut 4 bases from V and 4 bases from J, with 9 bases between. The CDR3 sequence is 13 residues long. In nucleotides, the CDR3 is TGTGCCAGCAGCCGCGGCGGATCAGATACGCAGTATTTT. Translating gives CASSRGGSDTQYF.

A word on this clonotype: A far larger clone is off by one base, so a read error is likely. This chain uses TRBV2 with TRBJ2-1; D remains ambiguous. The CDR3 totals 11 residues. V lost 4 bases to trimming and J lost 13 bases, with 11 bases between them. CDR1 is SNHLY, CDR2 FYNNEI, per germline. The CDR3 protein is CASSGQETQFF. CDR3 DNA: TGTGCCAGCAGTGGACAAGAGACCCAGTTCTTC.